This TCR beta chain was observed in a study of vaccination effects on CD4 cells after COVID-19. There are 13 residues in the CDR3. Germline lookup yields CDR1 LGHDT and CDR2 YNNKEL (reference sequence). The V end lost 7 bases, the J end lost 5 bases, and 14 bases lay between the germline ends. Clones were sequenced by immunoSEQ multiplex PCR, and TCRdb holds only the in-frame ones, with some missing. Seen here are about 27,000 clones, 83% observed once, and the top ten hold around 1.4%. Points on this clone: No antigen is known for it.

Expansion with viral peptide pools was applied to antigen-specific CD4+ T cells by the ViraFEST assay prior to sequencing. Scientists isolated CD4+ T cells after an approximately 10-day culture period ended. Of the BNT162b2 and mRNA-1273 vaccines, participants received two doses of one or the other. The culture medium for a few million PBMC per well included 9.5 to 10 IU/ml IL-2 and about 9.1 ug/ml peptides. This specimen was CD4+ T cells from PBMCs cultured with HCoV-NL63 spike peptides, taken after COVID-19 vaccination. The chain couples TRBV3-1 (or the pseudogene TRBV3-2) to TRBJ1-1, with a tentative D call TRBD1 (6 bases). This clonotype originated in a human donor who received a COVID-19 vaccine. Some clones in this sample may be carry-over from other donors' samples. The CDR3 protein is CASTGLRGTEAFF. The CDR3 DNA follows: TGTGCCAGCACTGGTTTAAGGGGGACTGAAGCTTTCTTT.